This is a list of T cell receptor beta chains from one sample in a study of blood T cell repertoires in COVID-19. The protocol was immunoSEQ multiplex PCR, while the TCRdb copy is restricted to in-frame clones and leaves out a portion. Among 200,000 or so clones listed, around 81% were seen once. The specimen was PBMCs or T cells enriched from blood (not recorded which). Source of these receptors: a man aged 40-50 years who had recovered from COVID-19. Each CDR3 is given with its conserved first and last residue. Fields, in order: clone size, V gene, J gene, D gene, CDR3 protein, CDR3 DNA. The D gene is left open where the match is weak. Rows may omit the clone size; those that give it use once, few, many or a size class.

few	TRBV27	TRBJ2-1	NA	CASSLSHRGNEQFF	TGTGCCAGCAGTTTATCGCATAGGGGTAATGAGCAGTTCTTC
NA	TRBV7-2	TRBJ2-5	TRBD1	CASSLKGGDRAQYF	TGTGCCAGCAGCTTAAAAGGGGGCGACAGGGCCCAGTACTTC
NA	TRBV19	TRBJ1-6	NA	CATQYGTQISPLHF	TGTGCCACTCAATACGGGACACAGATTTCACCCCTCCACTTT
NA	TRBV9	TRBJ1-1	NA	CASSVTWNTEAFF	TGTGCCAGCAGTGTGACATGGAACACTGAAGCTTTCTTT
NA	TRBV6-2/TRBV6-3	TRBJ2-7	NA	CASSYDTYEQYF	TGTGCCAGCAGTTACGATACTTACGAGCAGTACTTC
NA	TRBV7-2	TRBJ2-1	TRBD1	CASSLGGQTYNEQFF	TGTGCCAGCAGCTTAGGGGGACAGACATACAATGAGCAGTTCTTC
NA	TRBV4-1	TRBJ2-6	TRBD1	CASSRGGQVLSGANVLTF	TGCGCCAGCAGCCGAGGGGGACAGGTACTTTCTGGGGCCAACGTCCTGACTTTC
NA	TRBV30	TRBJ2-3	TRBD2	CAWTNGLAGTDTQYF	TGTGCCTGGACAAACGGACTAGCAGGGACAGATACGCAGTATTTT
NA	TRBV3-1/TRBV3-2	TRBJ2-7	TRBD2	CASSQDPSGGARTYEQYF	TGTGCCAGCAGCCAAGATCCCAGCGGGGGGGCTAGGACCTACGAGCAGTACTTC
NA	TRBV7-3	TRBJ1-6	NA	CASSSATFSPLHF	TGTGCCAGCAGCTCCGCGACATTCTCACCCCTCCACTTT
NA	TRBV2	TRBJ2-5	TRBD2	CASRGLAGGVETQYF	TGTGCCAGCAGAGGACTAGCGGGGGGTGTGGAGACCCAGTACTTC
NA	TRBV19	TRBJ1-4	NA	CASSLSSAQGSEKLFF	TGTGCCAGTAGCCTCTCCAGCGCCCAAGGGAGTGAAAAACTGTTTTTT
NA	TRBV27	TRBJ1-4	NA	CASSLSWAGGREKLFF	TGTGCCAGCAGTTTATCGTGGGCCGGGGGGCGTGAAAAACTGTTTTTT
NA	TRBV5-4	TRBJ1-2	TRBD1	CASSRKIGTGSYTF	TGTGCCAGCAGCCGAAAAATTGGGACAGGGAGCTACACCTTC
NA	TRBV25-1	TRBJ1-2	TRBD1	CASSEFDRDYGYTF	TGTGCCAGCAGTGAATTCGACAGGGACTATGGCTACACCTTC
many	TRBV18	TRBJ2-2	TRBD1	CASSPRDRGENTGELFF	TGTGCCAGCTCTCCCCGGGACAGGGGCGAGAACACCGGGGAGCTGTTTTTT
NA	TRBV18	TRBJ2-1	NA	CASSLQSDEQFF	TGTGCCAGCTCACTCCAGTCCGATGAGCAGTTCTTC
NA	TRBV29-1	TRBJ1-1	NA	CSVEERTVVTEAFF	TGCAGCGTTGAGGAAAGGACAGTAGTAACTGAAGCTTTCTTT
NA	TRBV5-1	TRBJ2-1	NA	CASGLLGGAQEQFF	TGCGCCAGCGGACTTTTGGGGGGGGCGCAGGAGCAGTTCTTC
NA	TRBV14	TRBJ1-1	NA	CASSQDQNTEAFF	TGTGCCAGCAGCCAAGACCAGAACACTGAAGCTTTCTTT
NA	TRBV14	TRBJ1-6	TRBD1	CASSLHRGQDSPLHF	TGTGCCAGCAGCCTCCACAGGGGTCAGGATTCACCCCTCCACTTT
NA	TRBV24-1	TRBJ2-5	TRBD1	CATGRGETQYF	TGTGCCACCGGCAGGGGGGAGACCCAGTACTTC
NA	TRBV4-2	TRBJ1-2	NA	CASSQDDATAGNSYTF	TGTGCCAGCAGCCAAGATGACGCCACCGCAGGGAACTCCTACACCTTC
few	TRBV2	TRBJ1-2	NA	CASDLTSGGYGYTF	TGTGCCAGCGATCTAACCTCCGGTGGCTATGGCTACACCTTC
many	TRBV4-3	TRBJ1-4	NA	CASSQRLGDYEKLFF	TGCGCCAGCAGCCAACGTTTAGGGGACTATGAAAAACTGTTTTTT